A single T cell receptor beta chain is shown here with its context. The data were obtained in a study of blood T cell repertoires in COVID-19. Study in general: Whether acute or convalescent, the COVID-19 samples came from the United States, Italy and Spain. The cDNA or gDNA used as material had been derived from T cells, B-cell-depleted T cells, or PBMCs.

In the original processing: For nucleated cells, counts were estimated from reference gene primer amplification. Clones were sequenced by immunoSEQ multiplex PCR, and TCRdb holds only the in-frame ones, with some missing. V and J calls and clone size come straight from that table; D and trimming were deduced from the DNA. The table shows about 190,000 clones, with around 84% occurring only once. The sequenced material came from peripheral blood. The receptor was derived from a man between 25 and 39 years old with active or convalescent COVID-19.

The CDR3 loop is CASSQDGGTGANVLTF. DNA of the CDR3: TGCGCCAGCAGCCAAGACGGGGGTACTGGGGCCAACGTCCTGACTTTC. This chain connects TRBV4-1 to TRBJ2-6; tentatively, D is TRBD2 (6 bases). The V and J ends lost 0 bases and 2 bases respectively, with 8 bases between them. The CDR3 length is 16 residues. Germline CDR1 is MGHRA and CDR2 is YSYEKL.